This T cell receptor beta chain was retrieved from a study of cytomegalovirus exposure and HLA in healthy donors. General study results and limits: Reported findings show TCR beta sequences accurately forecast HLA-A and HLA-B alleles in most subjects.

Remarks on this clone: Its antigen is undetermined.

In germline, CDR1 is SGDLS, CDR2 YYNGEE. Trimming took off 4 bases at V and 3 bases at J, with 11 bases between the two ends. The CDR3 is 13 residues long. Primers: 60 Vbeta forward and 13 Jbeta reverse. Profiling relied on immunoSEQ multiplex PCR, and the TCRdb table lists in-frame clones only, not all of them. The sample includes roughly 150,000 clones, roughly 70% of them seen just once. The J gene is TRBJ2-7, the V gene TRBV9; D is ambiguous. Sample: PBMCs. The sequence was obtained from a woman between 50 and 59 years old in good health and CMV-seropositive. CDR3 sequence: CASSSGEFYEQYF. DNA of the CDR3: TGTGCCAGCAGCTCCGGTGAGTTCTACGAGCAGTACTTC.